The clone carrying this TCR beta chain came up a few times. Antigen: not known. Only in-frame clones appear in the TCRdb table, and some are missing; sequencing was by immunoSEQ multiplex PCR. The sample contains about 6,700 clones, around 50% of which appear only once. This record comes from a study of neoadjuvant anti-PD-1 for oral cavity cancer. Across the study: Patients without progression received a fourth nivolumab dose around day 43, then surgical resection on days 50-56. Study results and limitations: Higher pretreatment blood Treg/Th17 ratios correlated with higher pretreatment blood and lower post-treatment tumor TCRbeta clonality.

Between the trimmed V and J ends, which lost 2 bases and 8 bases, there was a span of 15 bases. CDR3 length equals 14 residues. CDR1 and CDR2 (germline): MNHNS, SASEGT. This sequence originates from a person aged 40 to 85 with oral cavity squamous cell carcinoma. The rearrangement uses TRBV6-1 and TRBJ1-2, with a possible D match to TRBD1 (5 bases). The sequencing here drew on tumor tissue, taken before nivolumab (anti-PD-1) treatment. CDR3 protein: CASSETTASRGYTF. The CDR3 bases are TGTGCCAGCAGTGAAACGACAGCATCGAGGGGCTACACCTTC.